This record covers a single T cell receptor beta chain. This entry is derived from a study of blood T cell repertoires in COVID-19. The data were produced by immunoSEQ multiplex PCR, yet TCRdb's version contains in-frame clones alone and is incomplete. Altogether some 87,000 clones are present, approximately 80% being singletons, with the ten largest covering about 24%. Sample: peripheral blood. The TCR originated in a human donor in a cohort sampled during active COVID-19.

This chain's CDR3 is CASSPGLAGYNEQFF. CDR3 DNA: TGCGCCAGCAGCCCGGGACTAGCGGGCTACAATGAGCAGTTCTTC. The gene calls are TRBV4-3 and TRBJ2-1; 12 nucleotides align to TRBD2. The CDR3 length is 15 residues. The V gene end was trimmed by 4 bases and the J gene end by 3 bases; junction bases not matched to a gene: 1. CDR1 and CDR2 (germline): LGHNA, YSLEER.